Listed below are T cell receptor beta chains from one sample, sequenced in a study of blood T cell repertoires in COVID-19. Data came from immunoSEQ multiplex PCR; TCRdb stores just in-frame clones and leaves some out. The table lists nearly 300,000 clones, 85% to 90% of them singletons. The specimen was PBMCs or T cells enriched from blood (not recorded which). The source is a woman in her forties or fifties who had been exposed to COVID-19. CDR3s leave out the opening cysteine and the closing phenylalanine or tryptophan. D genes are given only for firm matches.

D	V	length	J	CDR3
TRBD2	TRBV7-9	17	TRBJ2-5	ASSSTRGGAPGVGETQY
TRBD1	TRBV27	13	TRBJ1-2	ASSLRQGGTYGYT
NA	TRBV3-1/TRBV3-2	12	TRBJ1-2	ASSQDLGGYGYT
NA	TRBV14	11	TRBJ2-7	ASSPALAYEQY
TRBD2	TRBV7-2	13	TRBJ2-5	ASSLWLAGQETQY
NA	TRBV12-3/TRBV12-4	11	TRBJ1-2	ASSHRVNYGYT
TRBD1	TRBV19	11	TRBJ1-2	ASSRDRVGGYT
NA	TRBV2	13	TRBJ1-5	ASSDSQVFNQPQH
NA	TRBV15	16	TRBJ2-3	ATSRALGGRGSTDTQY
TRBD1	TRBV19	12	TRBJ1-2	ASISDRGLAGYT
TRBD2	TRBV28	14	TRBJ2-2	ASSLSTSGNTGELF
NA	TRBV18	12	TRBJ2-1	ASSPPGGYNEQF
NA	TRBV19	16	TRBJ1-4	ASSTERASRKINEKLF
NA	TRBV28	9	TRBJ1-2	ASGDIHGYT
NA	TRBV23-1	14	TRBJ2-1	ASSQPLRSSYNEQF
TRBD1	TRBV4-1	12	TRBJ1-2	ASSPRTGDYGYT
NA	TRBV30	13	TRBJ2-5	AWSVLSGRGETQY
NA	TRBV28	20	TRBJ1-4	ASSLSPLAGLAFVKTNEKLF
TRBD1	TRBV7-9	12	TRBJ1-1	ASSLGTGSIEAF
NA	TRBV19	12	TRBJ1-5	ASSTRGSNQPQH
TRBD2	TRBV19	13	TRBJ2-7	ASSIGSGGPYEQY
NA	TRBV28	12	TRBJ1-2	ASSPREGGFGYT
TRBD1	TRBV2	11	TRBJ1-2	ASSEGQGYGYT
NA	TRBV28	12	TRBJ1-3	ASTQGFSGNTIY
NA	TRBV5-1	12	TRBJ2-2	ASSLNSNTGELF
NA	TRBV19	13	TRBJ1-5	ASSIVLSAVKPQH
TRBD1	TRBV3-1/TRBV3-2	13	TRBJ2-4	ASSQDLTGGIIQY
NA	TRBV30	11	TRBJ1-2	AWSRGEDYGYT
NA	TRBV18	13	TRBJ1-1	ASSPKLTDRTEAF
TRBD1	TRBV16	13	TRBJ1-2	ASSQSGTGIHGYT
NA	TRBV4-1	14	TRBJ2-5	ASSHLTQGLRETQY
NA	TRBV28	11	TRBJ1-2	ASSLVRYYGYT
TRBD1	TRBV6-1	14	TRBJ1-2	ASSEAGTGGDYGYT
NA	TRBV2	14	TRBJ2-1	ASSESLAGATLEQF
NA	TRBV3-1/TRBV3-2	12	TRBJ2-7	ASSPFGVGHEQY
NA	TRBV6-1	16	TRBJ1-5	ASSEYGTPLRSNQPQH
NA	TRBV29-1	11	TRBJ1-2	SVDSGGPYGYT
NA	TRBV7-9	14	TRBJ1-3	ASSSTVRPSGNTIY
NA	TRBV19	12	TRBJ2-2	ASSIGGPAGELF
NA	TRBV4-2	15	TRBJ2-1	ASSQGSGGPMGNEQF
TRBD2	TRBV25-1	14	TRBJ2-2	ASSDLAGGHTGELF
NA	TRBV29-1	13	TRBJ1-2	SVDTLISGLYGYT
NA	TRBV28	14	TRBJ1-3	ASSSLTGFSGNTIY
TRBD1	TRBV29-1	11	TRBJ1-5	SVGEGALQPQH
NA	TRBV5-4	13	TRBJ2-3	ASSNRISSTDTQY
TRBD2	TRBV2	15	TRBJ2-3	ASSEMASGASTDTQY
NA	TRBV7-9	15	TRBJ2-1	ASSLSVLDGWYNEQF
TRBD1	TRBV6-5	11	TRBJ1-2	ASSTYRGEGYT
TRBD1	TRBV28	13	TRBJ2-7	ASSSGTGGPYEQY
TRBD1	TRBV6-1	15	TRBJ1-6	ASSEGQGGSYNSPLH
NA	TRBV28	13	TRBJ1-4	ASWPNRATNEKLF
TRBD1	TRBV19	13	TRBJ1-5	ATTRGTGFNQPQH
NA	TRBV19	11	TRBJ2-6	ASSSTGANVLT
NA	TRBV10-3	11	TRBJ2-5	ATRSRTEGAQY
NA	TRBV6-5	14	TRBJ1-4	ASSYRVQGGSEKLF